Sequencing of this T cell receptor (beta chain) was carried out in a study of neoadjuvant nivolumab and ipilimumab in lung cancer. Data came from immunoSEQ multiplex PCR; TCRdb stores just in-frame clones and leaves some out. This sample yields tens of thousands of clones, of which about 85% are seen a single time; 6.1% belongs to the top ten. Study results and limitations: Resected tumors had greater TCR richness and clonality than uninvolved lung. From pretherapy to surgery, tumor richness and clonality rose with dual therapy. Pathologic regression was not significantly tied to TCR clonality.

This clone was observed a single time. Its antigen is currently unknown. This CDR3 region has 14 residues. The V end was cut by 7 bases, the J end by 4 bases, with 17 bases between. Per germline, CDR1 SGHKS and CDR2 YYEKEE (reference sequence). Specimen: peripheral blood, collected before neoadjuvant nivolumab, alone or with ipilimumab. The chain is built from TRBV5-5 and TRBJ2-5; perhaps TRBD2 as D (6 bases). This receptor was identified in an adult with non-small cell lung cancer. The CDR3 DNA reads as TGTGCCAGCCTACGTCTGGGGGGTGGAGAGACCCAGTACTTC. It is translated as CASLRLGGGETQYF.